This is a list of T cell receptor beta chains from one sample in a study of early T cells in non-severe SARS-CoV-2 infection. From the 5' RACE reads, TCRdb called clonotypes with MiXCR, one entry per CDR3 protein. The sample holds around 52,000 distinct CDR3 sequences, approximately 12% seen once. The sample comprised whole blood. Every receptor here comes from an adult who was a healthcare worker with PCR-confirmed SARS-CoV-2 infection or an uninfected control (not recorded which). Both conserved end residues are part of each CDR3. Each record gives: clone size, V gene, J gene, D gene, CDR3 protein, CDR3 DNA. D genes are given only for firm matches. Where a row states a size, it is once, few, many or the class of an expanded clone; other rows omit it.

>-|TRBV4-2|TRBJ1-2|-
CASSREGVDYGYTF
TGTGCCAGCAGCCGTGAAGGGGTGGACTATGGCTACACCTTC
>-|TRBV4-1|TRBJ1-3|-
CASSQVIIQGGNTIYF
TGCGCCAGCAGCCAGGTCATCATACAGGGCGGGAACACCATATATTTT
>many|TRBV11-2|TRBJ1-1|-
CASSSLQDGTEAFF
TGTGCCAGCAGCTCGCTCCAGGACGGTACTGAAGCTTTCTTT
>-|TRBV4-1|TRBJ1-5|-
CASSQEGPSNQPQHF
TGCGCCAGCAGCCAAGAAGGGCCTAGCAATCAGCCCCAGCATTTT
>many|TRBV10-3|TRBJ2-3|-
CAISRQLSGWTDTQYF
TGTGCCATCAGCCGGCAATTGAGTGGTTGGACAGATACGCAGTATTTT
>many|TRBV5-4|TRBJ2-5|-
CASSLGQRLETQYF
TGTGCCAGCAGCTTGGGGCAGAGATTGGAGACCCAGTACTTC
>-|TRBV24-1|TRBJ2-2|-
CATGRENTGELFF
TGTGCCACCGGCAGAGAGAACACCGGGGAGCTGTTTTTT
>many|TRBV12-3/TRBV12-4|TRBJ1-5|-
CASSLRIDNQPQHF
TGTGCCAGCAGTTTGAGAATCGACAATCAGCCCCAGCATTTT
>few|TRBV14|TRBJ1-1|-
CASGHNTEAFF
TGTGCCAGCGGACATAACACTGAAGCTTTCTTT
>many|TRBV6-8|TRBJ2-1|TRBD2
CARTPSGEKNEQFF
TGTGCCAGGACCCCTAGCGGAGAGAAGAATGAGCAGTTCTTC
>-|TRBV7-9|TRBJ2-3|-
CASSGSQGRSTDTQYF
TGTGCCAGCAGCGGAAGCCAGGGGAGAAGCACAGATACGCAGTATTTT
>many|TRBV27|TRBJ2-1|TRBD2
CASSLLGLAGGLILKQFF
TGTGCCAGCAGTTTATTAGGACTAGCGGGAGGGCTTATTTTGAAGCAGTTCTTC
>-|TRBV6-6|TRBJ1-1|TRBD1
CASSFSGQGNTEAFF
TGTGCCAGCAGTTTTTCTGGACAGGGGAACACTGAAGCTTTCTTT
>many|TRBV3-1|TRBJ1-5|-
CASSQGLYSNQPQHF
TGTGCCAGCAGCCAAGGGCTGTATAGCAATCAGCCCCAGCATTTT
>many|TRBV5-6|TRBJ2-7|TRBD1
CASTYRGTYGEQYF
TGTGCCAGCACCTACAGGGGAACCTACGGCGAGCAGTACTTC
>many|TRBV7-2|TRBJ2-1|-
CASSAGGQVVGKQFF
TGTGCCAGCAGCGCTGGGGGGCAGGTGGTGGGGAAGCAGTTCTTC
>-|TRBV11-2|TRBJ2-7|TRBD1
CASSPYRGGGEQYF
TGTGCCAGCAGCCCCTACAGGGGTGGGGGCGAGCAGTACTTC
>many|TRBV5-1|TRBJ2-1|TRBD2
CASSHLGLDPDNEQFF
TGCGCCAGCAGCCACCTCGGACTAGACCCTGACAATGAGCAGTTCTTC
>few|TRBV11-2|TRBJ1-1|-
CASRFRQNTEAFF
TGTGCCAGCAGATTCCGACAGAACACTGAAGCTTTCTTT
>-|TRBV18|TRBJ2-3|TRBD1
CASSPVGGLTDTQYF
TGTGCCAGCTCACCTGTAGGGGGCCTCACAGATACGCAGTATTTT
>many|TRBV6-4|TRBJ2-1|-
CASSPTTTGNEQFF
TGTGCCAGCTCCCCTACTACCACCGGGAATGAGCAGTTCTTC
>few|TRBV9|TRBJ2-5|TRBD2
CASSELAVRETQYF
TGTGCCAGCAGCGAACTAGCGGTCCGGGAGACCCAGTACTTC
>few|TRBV11-2|TRBJ2-2|TRBD1
CASRITGPTGATGELFF
TGTGCCAGCAGGATTACAGGTCCGACAGGGGCCACCGGGGAGCTGTTTTTT
>-|TRBV14|TRBJ2-5|-
CASSHNYGETQYF
TGTGCCAGCAGCCACAATTACGGAGAGACCCAGTACTTC
>many|TRBV12-3/TRBV12-4|TRBJ2-1|-
CASSLRRRTSYNEQFF
TGTGCCAGCAGTTTAAGGAGGCGGACCTCCTACAATGAGCAGTTCTTC
>many|TRBV24-1|TRBJ2-1|-
CATSDWRGYNEQFF
TGTGCCACCAGTGACTGGAGGGGGTACAATGAGCAGTTCTTC
>many|TRBV25-1|TRBJ2-2|TRBD1
CASRDRGAAGELFF
TGTGCCAGCCGAGACAGGGGTGCTGCCGGGGAGCTGTTTTTT
>many|TRBV3-1|TRBJ2-1|-
CASSEGLSYNEQFF
TGTGCCAGCAGCGAGGGACTTTCCTACAATGAGCAGTTCTTC
>-|TRBV19|TRBJ2-7|-
CASSPRMSPYEQYF
TGTGCCAGTAGTCCCAGGATGTCTCCCTACGAGCAGTACTTC
>many|TRBV27|TRBJ1-6|-
CATTPGRRNNSPLHF
TGTGCCACCACCCCCGGAAGACGCAATAATTCACCCCTCCACTTT
>many|TRBV29-1|TRBJ1-2|-
CSVIGQNIYGYTF
TGCAGCGTTATAGGTCAGAATATTTATGGCTACACCTTC
>few|TRBV29-1|TRBJ1-1|-
CSVKTGNTEAFF
TGCAGCGTTAAGACAGGGAACACTGAAGCTTTCTTT
>many|TRBV10-2|TRBJ2-1|-
CASSEKQGSYNEQFF
TGCGCCAGCAGTGAGAAACAGGGTTCCTACAATGAGCAGTTCTTC
>many|TRBV28|TRBJ2-3|TRBD2
CASSLSGGGTDTQYF
TGTGCCAGCAGTCTCAGCGGGGGTGGCACAGATACGCAGTATTTT
>-|TRBV6-6|TRBJ1-6|-
CASIRQLNSPLHF
TGTGCCAGCATAAGACAGCTCAATTCACCCCTCCACTTT
>few|TRBV28|TRBJ1-1|-
CASFPGLGTEAFF
TGTGCCAGCTTCCCGGGCCTGGGGACTGAAGCTTTCTTT
>-|TRBV30|TRBJ2-7|TRBD2
CAWRGTSGGLPWEQYF
TGTGCCTGGAGGGGTACTAGCGGGGGCCTCCCCTGGGAGCAGTACTTC
>many|TRBV20-1|TRBJ1-5|TRBD1
CSARGRGTGPQPQHF
TGCAGTGCTAGAGGGCGGGGGACAGGCCCTCAGCCCCAGCATTTT
>many|TRBV5-4|TRBJ2-5|TRBD1
CASSFATGGMETQYF
TGTGCCAGCAGCTTCGCGACAGGGGGTATGGAGACCCAGTACTTC
>few|TRBV20-1|TRBJ2-1|TRBD2
CSALDLFTSGSSYNEQFF
TGCAGTGCCCTTGACCTGTTTACTAGCGGGAGCTCCTACAATGAGCAGTTCTTC
>many|TRBV20-1|TRBJ2-2|-
CSALRDPDPGELFF
TGCAGTGCGCTCCGGGACCCCGACCCCGGGGAGCTGTTTTTT
>many|TRBV6-1|TRBJ1-2|TRBD1
CASSETGLGGYTF
TGTGCCAGCAGTGAGACAGGGCTTGGCGGCTACACCTTC
>many|TRBV12-3/TRBV12-4|TRBJ2-5|-
CASSLVGPQETQYF
TGTGCCAGCAGTCTAGTGGGACCGCAAGAGACCCAGTACTTC